This TCR beta chain originates from a study of PD-1 blockade in classical Hodgkin lymphoma. Study-level results: Exclusion covered patients beginning nivolumab under 1 year post-ASCT. It was reported that newly diagnosed patients had less baseline TCR diversity than healthy donors. There remain no defined causes for the repertoire differences, which possibly reflect disease activity or prior therapy.

Trimming stripped 2 bases from V and 4 bases from J, with 14 bases between. CDR3 size: 16 residues. Germline assignment: CDR1 MNHEY and CDR2 SMNVEV (reference sequence). With regard to this clone: Its antigen is still unknown.

Stated time point: cycle 4 day 1 (C4D1), after less than 7 weeks of nivolumab. Relapses following autologous stem cell transplantation were seen in all patients, with brentuximab vedotin exposure varying. From thawed PBMCs, magnetic negative selection was used to isolate the CD8+ T cells. Assay used: immunoSEQ multiplex PCR; TCRdb lists only in-frame clones, some missing. The sample has 6,000 to 9,500 clones, roughly 77% seen once. The V gene is TRBV27, the J gene TRBJ2-2; the D gene is possibly TRBD2 (6 bases). This receptor was taken from a human donor with classical Hodgkin lymphoma. Source: CD8+ T cells from blood, taken before the fourth cycle of nivolumab. CDR3 region: CASSLRAGTGTGELFF. The CDR3 DNA reads as TGTGCCAGCAGTTTAAGGGCGGGGACTGGCACCGGGGAGCTGTTTTTT.